This T cell receptor (beta chain) was recovered during a study of graft-versus-host responses after intestinal transplantation. About the research overall: Recipients underwent multivisceral, liver-intestinal, or isolated intestinal transplants. Anti-thymocyte globulin induction preceded roughly 3 years of tacrolimus and steroid maintenance in all recipients. Study observations and caveats: Allografts of one patient group, those with graft-donor T cell macrochimerism, had high graft-versus-host to host-versus-graft clonal ratios. The study associated peak circulating GvH clone levels with early post-transplant HvG declines.

There are 17 residues in the CDR3. Germline loops: CDR1 MDHEN, CDR2 SYDVKM. Deletions cut 2 bases from V and 3 bases from J, with 17 bases between. In this sample, this clone turned up once. Its target is not known. Lymphocytes (intraepithelial and lamina propria) were released by processing the graft tissue. Generated by immunoSEQ multiplex PCR, the TCRdb table keeps only in-frame clones and is missing some. The sample holds 60,000 to 75,000 clones; approximately 91% are singletons and the top ten take about 1.7%. Here the sequenced sample was ileum tissue, taken around 350 days after transplant. The TCR was taken from a human patient who received an intestinal transplant, so some T cells may come from the graft donor. The chain employs TRBV28 and TRBJ1-5; D might be TRBD1 (6 bases). CDR3 amino acids: CASSLPPQGMANQPQHF. The CDR3 DNA is TGTGCCAGCAGTTTACCCCCTCAGGGGATGGCCAATCAGCCCCAGCATTTT.